This T cell receptor (beta chain) emerged from a study of cytomegalovirus exposure and HLA in healthy donors. The study ran its PCR with 60 Vbeta and 13 Jbeta primers. TCRdb keeps only in-frame clones here, not all; method: immunoSEQ multiplex PCR. Its table records about 120,000 clones. The CDR3 contains 16 residues. V was clipped by 4 bases and J by 4 bases; unmatched bases: 7. Germline V gene lookup returns CDR1 LNHDA and CDR2 SQIVND (reference sequence). This TCR was recovered from a man in his forties in good health and CMV-seropositive. Material for sequencing was PBMCs. The gene calls are TRBV19 and TRBJ2-2; 9 nucleotides align to TRBD2. The CDR3 reads CASSRLAGSGTGELFF. The CDR3 nucleotides are TGTGCCAGTAGTAGGCTAGCGGGGTCCGGCACCGGGGAGCTGTTTTTT.